Listed here are 30 T cell receptor beta chains from one sample, sequenced in a study of cytomegalovirus exposure and HLA in healthy donors. PCR involved 60 Vbeta and 13 Jbeta primers. Measured with immunoSEQ multiplex PCR; TCRdb has only the in-frame clones, and not every one. The sample includes fewer than 80,000 clones, more than 70% seen only once; the top ten take roughly 25%. Sequencing was carried out using PBMCs. The receptor source for this set is a woman in her forties in good health and CMV-seropositive.

This chain links TRBV5-1 with TRBJ2-7; TRBD2 might be the D (5 bases). Germline loops: CDR1 SGHRS, CDR2 YFSETQ. Trimming removed 6 bases at V and 5 bases at J, with 15 bases between. The CDR3 runs 13 residues. The CDR3 spells CASISPAGHEQYF. The DNA of the CDR3 is TGCGCCAGCATCTCGCCGGCGGGTCACGAGCAGTACTTC.

This clone was observed once. The chain has TRBV7-9 and TRBJ1-1, with D perhaps TRBD1 (5 bases). This CDR3 region has 14 residues. Germline lookup yields CDR1 SEHNR and CDR2 FQNEAQ (reference sequence). The V and J ends lost 2 bases and 4 bases respectively, with 11 bases between them. CDR3 coding DNA: TGTGCCAGCAGCTTACAAGGAGGGGCCACTGAAGCTTTCTTT. It encodes CASSLQGGATEAFF.

V is TRBV15 and J is TRBJ1-4; perhaps TRBD1 as D (6 bases). This CDR3 spans 15 amino acids. From germline, CDR1 is LNHNV and CDR2 YYDKDF (reference sequence). Trimming cost V 2 bases and J 6 bases, with 13 bases left between them. CDR3 sequence (DNA): TGTGCCACCAGCAGACAACAGGGTAGGGATGAAAAACTGTTTTTT. This encodes CATSRQQGRDEKLFF.

This rearrangement joins TRBV10-3 to TRBJ1-1; D is possibly TRBD1 (6 bases). This CDR3 comprises 13 residues. Per the germline V gene, CDR1 is ENHRY and CDR2 is SYGVKD. V was cut by 9 bases and J by 2 bases, with 13 bases left in between. In DNA, the CDR3 is TGTGCCATTAATCAGGGGTCCAACACTGAAGCTTTCTTT. It is translated as CAINQGSNTEAFF.

The V call is TRBV27, the J call TRBJ2-1, with TRBD2 as a possible D gene (5 bases). V gave up 3 bases and J gave up 1 base, with 7 bases separating them. Germline V lookup: CDR1 MNHEY, CDR2 SMNVEV (reference sequence). The CDR3 is 14 residues long. The CDR3 region has the DNA TGTGCCAGCAGTTTCGGGGAGTCCTACAATGAGCAGTTCTTC. Translated, it gives CASSFGESYNEQFF.

This chain connects TRBV30 to TRBJ1-1, with a possible D match to TRBD1 (5 bases). Germline V gene lookup returns CDR1 GTSNPN and CDR2 SVGIG (reference sequence). Trimming shortened V by 0 bases and J by 3 bases, and 17 bases separated the two germline ends. This CDR3 is built from 16 residues. The CDR3 is CAWSVSSRGSDTEAFF. In nucleotides, the CDR3 is TGTGCCTGGAGTGTATCCTCTCGGGGGTCAGACACTGAAGCTTTCTTT.

CDR3 nucleotides: TGTGCCAGCACTCCGGGACAGGGTGGCACCGGGGAGCTGTTTTTT. Residues: CASTPGQGGTGELFF. The chain has TRBV2 and TRBJ2-2; 9 nucleotides line up with TRBD1. The V gene end was trimmed by 7 bases and the J gene end by 4 bases; junction bases not matched to a gene: 7. CDR1 and CDR2 (germline): SNHLY, FYNNEI. CDR3 size: 15 residues.

This chain uses TRBV6-6 with TRBJ1-4; no reliable D call. The CDR3 length is 12 residues. Trimming shortened V by 0 bases and J by 10 bases, and 6 bases separated the two germline ends. Germline CDR1 is MNHNY and CDR2 is SVGAGI (reference sequence). CDR3 DNA: TGTGCCAGCAGTTACTCGGAGGGAAAACTGTTTTTT. Translated: CASSYSEGKLFF.

This sequence joins TRBV18 and TRBJ1-5, with 8 bases fitting TRBD1. The germline gives CDR1 KGHSH, CDR2 LQKENI. This CDR3 contains 14 residues. V shed 3 bases, J shed 5 bases, and the junction held 3 bases outside the gene matches. Here the CDR3 reads CASSPTGGDQPQHF. The CDR3 nucleotides read TGTGCCAGCTCACCCACAGGGGGTGATCAGCCCCAGCATTTT.

The V and J genes are TRBV5-1 and TRBJ1-1; 7 bases align to TRBD1. The junction had 13 bases not matched to a gene; V was cut back by 4 bases and J by 1 base. The CDR3 is 17 residues long. Germline CDR1 reads SGHRS; CDR2 reads YFSETQ. The CDR3 region is CASSLGTALGGNTEAFF. The CDR3 DNA is TGCGCCAGCAGCCTGGGGACAGCGCTAGGGGGGAACACTGAAGCTTTCTTT.

The CDR3 sequence is CASSLRQKNSPLHF. Here the CDR3 DNA reads TGTGCCAGCAGCTTGCGACAGAAAAATTCACCCCTCCACTTT. This chain connects TRBV5-6 to TRBJ1-6, with D perhaps TRBD1 (5 bases). CDR1 and CDR2 (germline): SGHDT, YYEEEE. The CDR3 consists of 14 residues. V was trimmed by 1 base and J by 7 bases, leaving 9 bases between them.

The rearrangement links TRBV9 to TRBJ1-1; D possibly corresponds to TRBD1 (6 bases). The germline gives CDR1 SGDLS, CDR2 YYNGEE. This CDR3 is 16 amino acids long. The V gene lost 0 bases and the J gene lost 0 bases, with 12 bases spanning the gap. CDR3: CASSVAQGSMNTEAFF. CDR3 in DNA: TGTGCCAGCAGCGTAGCACAGGGAAGTATGAACACTGAAGCTTTCTTT.

V and J are TRBV2 and TRBJ2-3; 11 bases align to TRBD1. The germline CDR1 and CDR2 sequences are SNHLY and FYNNEI. Trimming took 9 bases from V and 3 from J; bases not matched to a gene: 5. This CDR3 has 14 residues. The CDR3 nucleotides read TGTGCCAGGGGGGGGGACAGGGGGACAGATACGCAGTATTTT. Translating gives CARGGDRGTDTQYF.

The J gene is TRBJ2-7, the V gene TRBV21-1; the DNA was not compared with TRBD2, the D call given in the table. TRBV21-1 is given as a pseudogene. This CDR3 has 14 residues. CDR3 nucleotide sequence: TGTGCCAGCAGGCCTCCGTGGCTAGGCTACGAGCAGTACTTC. It is translated as CASRPPWLGYEQYF.

The rearrangement joins TRBV4-1 to TRBJ1-3, with D tentatively TRBD1 (6 bases). The CDR3 length is 16 residues. V shed 1 base and J shed 3 bases, with 13 bases lying between them. Germline assignment: CDR1 MGHRA and CDR2 YSYEKL. The CDR3 sequence is CASSQGIWGLGNTIYF. In DNA, the CDR3 is TGCGCCAGCAGCCAAGGGATTTGGGGGCTTGGAAACACCATATATTTT.

The chain carries TRBV7-2 and TRBJ1-4, with 9 bases fitting TRBD1. With 6 bases clipped from V and 4 bases from J, the junction kept 15 bases outside the gene matches. Germline CDR1 and CDR2: SGHTA and FQGNSA. The length of the CDR3 is 18 residues. The CDR3: CASSQRGRTGDVNEKLFF. Here the CDR3 DNA reads TGTGCCAGCAGTCAGAGGGGCAGGACAGGGGACGTTAATGAAAAACTGTTTTTT.

The chain joins TRBV4-3 to TRBJ2-2, with TRBD2 identical over 8 bases. This CDR3 is built from 17 residues. Losses at the gene ends were 0 bases for V and 7 bases for J; bases not matched to a gene: 10. Germline lookup yields CDR1 LGHNA and CDR2 YSLEER. This CDR3 is CASSQDGVRGGDGELFF. The CDR3 bases are TGCGCCAGCAGCCAAGATGGGGTCCGGGGGGGGGACGGGGAGCTGTTTTTT.

The genes are TRBV5-4 and TRBJ2-3, with 8 bases aligning to TRBD2. Germline V CDR1 and CDR2: SGHNT, YYREEE (reference sequence). J was trimmed by 5 bases and V by 9 bases; bases with no gene match: 14. The CDR3 spans 15 residues. CDR3 loop: CATSTSATIGDTQYF. CDR3 in DNA: TGTGCCACCTCGACTAGCGCAACAATTGGAGATACGCAGTATTTT.

The V and J genes are TRBV5-4 and TRBJ1-1; D perhaps matches TRBD1 (5 bases). The CDR3 totals 13 residues. Trimming shortened V by 4 bases and J by 3 bases, and 10 bases separated the two germline ends. Germline CDR1 SGHNT, CDR2 YYREEE (reference sequence). The CDR3 loop reads CASSPGGDTEAFF. CDR3 bases: TGTGCCAGCAGCCCCGGGGGGGACACTGAAGCTTTCTTT.

This rearrangement joins TRBV27 to TRBJ1-6, with D tentatively TRBD1 (6 bases). From germline, CDR1 is MNHEY and CDR2 SMNVEV (reference sequence). Trimming removed 5 bases from V and 0 bases from J, with 23 bases in between. The CDR3 contains 20 residues. The CDR3 region is CASSANRVFGLGSYNSPLHF. CDR3 coding DNA: TGTGCCAGCAGTGCAAACAGGGTCTTCGGTCTGGGCTCCTATAATTCACCCCTCCACTTT.

V gene TRBV11-1 combines with J gene TRBJ2-3; 8 bases map to TRBD1. CDR1 is SGHAT, CDR2 FQDESV, per germline (reference sequence). V trimming: 5 bases; J trimming: 2 bases; junction bases outside the gene matches: 9. The CDR3 length is 16 residues. This CDR3 reads CASSTGTGENTDTQYF. CDR3 coding DNA: TGTGCCAGCAGCACCGGGACAGGAGAGAACACAGATACGCAGTATTTT. Full variable domain (missing parts from reference TRBV11-1 and TRBJ2-3): EAEVAQSPRYKITEKSQAVAFWCDPISGHATLYWYRQILGQGPELLVQFQDESVVDDSQLPKDRFSAERLKGVDSTLKIQPAELGDSAMYLCASSTGTGENTDTQYFGPGTRLTVL.

The chain joins TRBV6-5 to TRBJ1-2; D unclear. This CDR3 spans 15 amino acids. The germline gives CDR1 MNHEY, CDR2 SVGAGI. Trimming left V 0 bases short and J 2 bases short, with 10 bases between. The CDR3 DNA follows: TGTGCCAGCAGTTACTCGACCAACAGCAACTATGGCTACACCTTC. Residues: CASSYSTNSNYGYTF.

This chain joins TRBV28 and TRBJ2-3; 7 bases are a match to TRBD1. Germline V gene data show CDR1 as MDHEN and CDR2 as SYDVKM. V lost 5 bases and J lost 1; bases outside the gene matches: 6. The CDR3 contains 15 residues. The CDR3 region is CASSTNGQGTDTQYF. The CDR3 region has the DNA TGTGCCAGCAGTACTAACGGACAGGGCACAGATACGCAGTATTTT.

The chain employs TRBV7-9 and TRBJ2-2, with 10 bases lining up with TRBD1. In germline, CDR1 is SEHNR, CDR2 FQNEAQ (reference sequence). J was trimmed by 3 bases and V by 5 bases; bases with no gene match: 3. The CDR3 runs to 15 residues. Here the CDR3 reads CASSRGQGDTGELFF. DNA for the CDR3: TGTGCCAGCAGCCGTGGACAGGGGGACACCGGGGAGCTGTTTTTT.

This clone appeared a few times. The chain joins TRBV30 to TRBJ1-2, with D perhaps TRBD1 (6 bases). The V end lost 4 bases, the J end lost 8 bases, and 23 bases lay between the germline ends. Per the germline V gene, CDR1 is GTSNPN and CDR2 is SVGIG (reference sequence). This CDR3 has 15 amino acids. CDR3 sequence (DNA): TGTGCCTGGATGAAGGTGAGGGGGATGGAAAGCGGCTACACCTTC. Its translation is CAWMKVRGMESGYTF.

This clone turned up a few times. The V and J genes are TRBV30 and TRBJ2-3, with a possible D match to TRBD1 (5 bases). Trimming removed 4 bases from V and 5 bases from J, with 13 bases in between. The CDR3 sequence is 13 residues long. Germline V gene lookup returns CDR1 GTSNPN and CDR2 SVGIG (reference sequence). In DNA, the CDR3 is TGTGCCTGGACACCGCCAGGGATAGATACGCAGTATTTT. It yields the protein CAWTPPGIDTQYF.

The chain combines TRBV7-2 with TRBJ1-1; 8 positions match TRBD1. The germline V gene encodes CDR1 SGHTA and CDR2 FQGNSA. J was trimmed by 8 bases and V by 4 bases; bases with no gene match: 15. The CDR3 is made up of 16 amino acids. The CDR3 DNA reads TGTGCCAGCAGCTCCCTTAGGACCCAGGGGGCGAGCGAAGCTTTCTTT. Protein sequence: CASSSLRTQGASEAFF.

The chain combines TRBV18 with TRBJ2-1, with TRBD1 as a possible D gene (6 bases). The length of the CDR3 is 13 residues. Between the trimmed V and J ends, which lost 1 base and 8 bases, there was a span of 9 bases. Germline CDR1 and CDR2: KGHSH and LQKENI. The CDR3 DNA follows: TGTGCCAGCTCACCACACAGGGACGATGAGCAGTTCTTC. This sequence encodes CASSPHRDDEQFF.

This clone was found once. The chain uses TRBV10-3 and TRBJ2-1; tentative D call: TRBD1 (5 bases). The CDR3 extends over 15 amino acids. The germline V and J ends were trimmed by 4 bases and 0 bases, with 10 bases remaining between them. The germline CDR1 and CDR2 sequences are ENHRY and SYGVKD. The CDR3 bases are TGTGCCATCAGTGTGGACATTAGCTCCTACAATGAGCAGTTCTTC. Translation: CAISVDISSYNEQFF.

This clone was recorded a few times. V gene TRBV5-1 combines with J gene TRBJ2-1; D is undetermined. CDR1 and CDR2 from the germline V gene are SGHRS and YFSETQ. This CDR3 spans 14 amino acids. The V and J ends lost 4 bases and 3 bases respectively, with 11 bases between them. CDR3 DNA: TGCGCCAGCAGCCTGTTGAGCGACTACAATGAGCAGTTCTTC. It is translated as CASSLLSDYNEQFF.